A selection of T cell receptor beta chains follows, all from one sample in a study of CD8 T cells in Susac syndrome. TCRdb fed the immunoSEQ multiplex PCR reads into MiXCR, producing one record per CDR3 protein. This sample has 67,000 or so distinct CDR3 sequences, with around 93% found just once. Material for sequencing was CD4+ T cells from PBMCs. These receptor sequences come from a human donor with Susac syndrome. The CDR3 runs from the conserved cysteine through the conserved F or W. The D gene is left open where the match is weak. Some rows have no size entry. The others give once, few or many, or a class for an expanded clone.

d_call: -; v_call: TRBV20-1; j_call: TRBJ2-3; clone_size: -; cdr3_nt: TGCAGTGCTAGAGATGCCGGAGTTGGCACAGATACGCAGTATTTT; cdr3_aa: CSARDAGVGTDTQYF
d_call: -; v_call: TRBV12-3/TRBV12-4; j_call: TRBJ2-1; clone_size: once; cdr3_nt: TGTGCCAGCAGTTCCCCCAGGGAATTGAATGAGCAGTTCTTC; cdr3_aa: CASSSPRELNEQFF
d_call: -; v_call: TRBV18; j_call: TRBJ2-5; clone_size: few; cdr3_nt: TGTGCCAGCTCACCGCCGGCAGGGGAAGAGACCCAGTACTTC; cdr3_aa: CASSPPAGEETQYF
d_call: -; v_call: TRBV28; j_call: TRBJ2-3; clone_size: -; cdr3_nt: TGTGCCAGCAGTTTAGATACGCAGTATTTT; cdr3_aa: CASSLDTQYF
d_call: TRBD1; v_call: TRBV5-4; j_call: TRBJ1-2; clone_size: -; cdr3_nt: TGTGCCAGCAGCCGGGACAGGGCAGGAGGAGACTATGGCTACACCTTC; cdr3_aa: CASSRDRAGGDYGYTF
d_call: -; v_call: TRBV7-9; j_call: TRBJ2-5; clone_size: -; cdr3_nt: TGTGCCAGCAGGGAGGACGGAACCCAAGAGACCCAGTACTTC; cdr3_aa: CASREDGTQETQYF
d_call: -; v_call: TRBV18; j_call: TRBJ1-1; clone_size: -; cdr3_nt: TGTGCCAGCTCACTTAGGACCGAGAACACTGAAGCTTTCTTT; cdr3_aa: CASSLRTENTEAFF
d_call: TRBD1; v_call: TRBV6-5; j_call: TRBJ2-7; clone_size: -; cdr3_nt: TGTGCCAGCAGGCCCGGGACAGACCACGAGCAGTACTTC; cdr3_aa: CASRPGTDHEQYF
d_call: -; v_call: TRBV10-3; j_call: TRBJ2-4; clone_size: once; cdr3_nt: TGTGCCATCAGTGACTCGGGAGAGGGCATTCAGTACTTC; cdr3_aa: CAISDSGEGIQYF
d_call: TRBD1; v_call: TRBV6-2/TRBV6-3; j_call: TRBJ1-2; clone_size: -; cdr3_nt: TGTGCCAGCAGTCCCGGGACAGGGAACTATGGCTACACCTTC; cdr3_aa: CASSPGTGNYGYTF
d_call: TRBD2; v_call: TRBV2; j_call: TRBJ2-7; clone_size: -; cdr3_nt: TGTGCCAGCAGCGTTACTAGCGGGGGGGCCGAGCAGTACTTC; cdr3_aa: CASSVTSGGAEQYF
d_call: -; v_call: TRBV7-3; j_call: TRBJ1-1; clone_size: -; cdr3_nt: TGTGCCAGCAGCCCTCATATGAACACTGAAGCTTTCTTT; cdr3_aa: CASSPHMNTEAFF
d_call: TRBD2; v_call: TRBV9; j_call: TRBJ2-2; clone_size: -; cdr3_nt: TGTGCCAGCAGCCCTTCTAGCGGGGCTGGCACCGGGGAGCTGTTTTTT; cdr3_aa: CASSPSSGAGTGELFF
d_call: TRBD2; v_call: TRBV20-1; j_call: TRBJ2-3; clone_size: -; cdr3_nt: TGCAGTGCTAGAGGAGGCCAGCGGGGACTCACAGATACGCAGTATTTT; cdr3_aa: CSARGGQRGLTDTQYF
d_call: -; v_call: TRBV7-2; j_call: TRBJ1-2; clone_size: -; cdr3_nt: TGTGCCAGCAGCTTAGAGTTTCCCAACTATGGCTACACCTTC; cdr3_aa: CASSLEFPNYGYTF
d_call: -; v_call: TRBV12-3/TRBV12-4; j_call: TRBJ2-2; clone_size: -; cdr3_nt: TGTGCCAGCACCTCGTCGGCAAGGGCGAACACCGGGGAGCTGTTTTTT; cdr3_aa: CASTSSARANTGELFF
d_call: -; v_call: TRBV20-1; j_call: TRBJ1-2; clone_size: -; cdr3_nt: TGCAGTGCGATGGCCCTCTATGGCTACACCTTC; cdr3_aa: CSAMALYGYTF
d_call: -; v_call: TRBV18; j_call: TRBJ1-1; clone_size: -; cdr3_nt: TGTGCCAGCTCACCAGTTTTGAGGTCAGGAATGAACACTGAAGCTTTCTTT; cdr3_aa: CASSPVLRSGMNTEAFF
d_call: TRBD1; v_call: TRBV9; j_call: TRBJ2-3; clone_size: -; cdr3_nt: TGTGCCAGCAGCATCCGCGGACAGGGAAGCACAGATACGCAGTATTTT; cdr3_aa: CASSIRGQGSTDTQYF
d_call: -; v_call: TRBV2; j_call: TRBJ1-2; clone_size: once; cdr3_nt: TGTGCCAGCAGGGCCGTCCAGCGCGATAAGCCATCCCGCATCAAAAACTATGGCTACACCTTC; cdr3_aa: CASRAVQRDKPSRIKNYGYTF
d_call: TRBD1; v_call: TRBV15; j_call: TRBJ2-1; clone_size: once; cdr3_nt: TGTGCCACCAGCCCGCGGGACAGGCGCTACAATGAGCAGTTCTTC; cdr3_aa: CATSPRDRRYNEQFF
d_call: -; v_call: TRBV30; j_call: TRBJ2-3; clone_size: -; cdr3_nt: TGTGCCTGGAGTGAGAGGTCCCCTCCAGATACGCAGTATTTT; cdr3_aa: CAWSERSPPDTQYF
d_call: -; v_call: TRBV5-1; j_call: TRBJ2-1; clone_size: once; cdr3_nt: TGCGCCAGCAGCTTGGTGGGCGGAAATGAGCAGTTCTTC; cdr3_aa: CASSLVGGNEQFF
d_call: TRBD2; v_call: TRBV19; j_call: TRBJ2-5; clone_size: -; cdr3_nt: TGTGCCAGTAGTCCCTTAGCGGGCCCCCGAGAGACCCAGTACTTC; cdr3_aa: CASSPLAGPRETQYF
d_call: TRBD1; v_call: TRBV18; j_call: TRBJ2-3; clone_size: -; cdr3_nt: TGTGCCAGCTCACAGGGGGCCGGCACAGATACGCAGTATTTT; cdr3_aa: CASSQGAGTDTQYF
d_call: TRBD1; v_call: TRBV9; j_call: TRBJ2-7; clone_size: -; cdr3_nt: TGTGCCAGCAGCGCATCCGGGACAGCCGAGCAGTACTTC; cdr3_aa: CASSASGTAEQYF
d_call: -; v_call: TRBV14; j_call: TRBJ2-5; clone_size: -; cdr3_nt: TGTGCCAGCAGCCAAGACCCCCTGGAGACCCAGTACTTC; cdr3_aa: CASSQDPLETQYF
d_call: -; v_call: TRBV5-6; j_call: TRBJ2-5; clone_size: -; cdr3_nt: TGTGCCAGCAGCTTGGGACCTAGGGAGACCCAGTACTTC; cdr3_aa: CASSLGPRETQYF
d_call: TRBD2; v_call: TRBV7-2; j_call: TRBJ2-3; clone_size: -; cdr3_nt: TGTGCCGCGACTAGCGGGGGCCCCACAGATACGCAGTATTTT; cdr3_aa: CAATSGGPTDTQYF
d_call: -; v_call: TRBV11-1; j_call: TRBJ2-7; clone_size: -; cdr3_nt: TGTGCCAGCAGCCCCGGCTCAGGGGGGAATTACGAGCAGTACTTC; cdr3_aa: CASSPGSGGNYEQYF
d_call: -; v_call: TRBV11-3; j_call: TRBJ1-5; clone_size: -; cdr3_nt: TGTGCCAGCAGCCTGGGGGGGGCGCGGGTTCATAGCAATCAGCCCCAGCATTTT; cdr3_aa: CASSLGGARVHSNQPQHF
d_call: -; v_call: TRBV2; j_call: TRBJ2-5; clone_size: -; cdr3_nt: TGTGCCAGCAGTGAAACCAGGGACATAGAGACCCAGTACTTC; cdr3_aa: CASSETRDIETQYF
d_call: -; v_call: TRBV20-1; j_call: TRBJ2-1; clone_size: -; cdr3_nt: TGCAGTGCTAGAGAGGGGGGCTCCTACAATGAGCAGTTCTTC; cdr3_aa: CSAREGGSYNEQFF
d_call: -; v_call: TRBV12-3/TRBV12-4; j_call: TRBJ2-7; clone_size: -; cdr3_nt: TGTGCCAGCAGTTTAGTGGCGGACAGCGCCGTGGGCTACGAGCAGTACTTC; cdr3_aa: CASSLVADSAVGYEQYF
d_call: TRBD1; v_call: TRBV6-5; j_call: TRBJ2-7; clone_size: -; cdr3_nt: TGTGCCAGCAGAAACTACAGGGGGATCAACGAGCAGTACTTC; cdr3_aa: CASRNYRGINEQYF
d_call: -; v_call: TRBV25-1; j_call: TRBJ2-7; clone_size: -; cdr3_nt: TGTGCCAGCAGTAAAACAGGGTTCGCGTCCTACGAGCAGTACTTC; cdr3_aa: CASSKTGFASYEQYF
d_call: -; v_call: TRBV30; j_call: TRBJ1-5; clone_size: -; cdr3_nt: TGTGCCTGGAGTATCCTGGAAACTCAGCCCCAGCATTTT; cdr3_aa: CAWSILETQPQHF
d_call: -; v_call: TRBV6-2/TRBV6-3; j_call: TRBJ2-7; clone_size: -; cdr3_nt: TGTGCCAGCAGTCACACCTTAGACAGCTACTACGAGCAGTACTTC; cdr3_aa: CASSHTLDSYYEQYF
d_call: TRBD1; v_call: TRBV2; j_call: TRBJ1-2; clone_size: -; cdr3_nt: TGTGCCCGAAGCCAGGGGGCGAGTGGCTACACCTTC; cdr3_aa: CARSQGASGYTF
d_call: -; v_call: TRBV20-1; j_call: TRBJ2-3; clone_size: -; cdr3_nt: TGCAGTGTCACCCGGGACATAACAGATACGCAGTATTTT; cdr3_aa: CSVTRDITDTQYF
d_call: -; v_call: TRBV25-1; j_call: TRBJ2-7; clone_size: -; cdr3_nt: TGTGCCAGCAGTCAAGGGGGAGGCTACGAGCAGTACTTC; cdr3_aa: CASSQGGGYEQYF
d_call: -; v_call: TRBV7-2; j_call: TRBJ1-2; clone_size: -; cdr3_nt: TGTGCCAGCAGCCCGGGTCCAACGAACTATGGCTACACCTTC; cdr3_aa: CASSPGPTNYGYTF
d_call: -; v_call: TRBV12-3/TRBV12-4; j_call: TRBJ1-5; clone_size: -; cdr3_nt: TGTGCCAGCAGTTTACAGGGAAGAAGCCAGCCCCAGCATTTT; cdr3_aa: CASSLQGRSQPQHF
d_call: -; v_call: TRBV7-2; j_call: TRBJ1-1; clone_size: -; cdr3_nt: TGTGCCAGCAGCTTAGCGGCCCTAATAACAACTGAAGCTTTCTTT; cdr3_aa: CASSLAALITTEAFF
d_call: TRBD1; v_call: TRBV18; j_call: TRBJ1-5; clone_size: -; cdr3_nt: TGTGCCAGCTCACACAAGACAGGGGAAAATCAGCCCCAGCATTTT; cdr3_aa: CASSHKTGENQPQHF
d_call: -; v_call: TRBV7-2; j_call: TRBJ2-5; clone_size: -; cdr3_nt: TGTGCCAGCAGCTTCGGGAGAGAGACCCAGTACTTC; cdr3_aa: CASSFGRETQYF
d_call: TRBD1; v_call: TRBV3-1; j_call: TRBJ2-7; clone_size: -; cdr3_nt: TGTGCCAGCAGCCAAGCGACAGGGAACTACGAGCAGTACTTC; cdr3_aa: CASSQATGNYEQYF
d_call: -; v_call: TRBV20-1; j_call: TRBJ2-3; clone_size: -; cdr3_nt: TGCAGTGCTGGAGACAGTCGACCTCGCACAGATACGCAGTATTTT; cdr3_aa: CSAGDSRPRTDTQYF
d_call: TRBD2; v_call: TRBV18; j_call: TRBJ2-1; clone_size: -; cdr3_nt: TGTGCCAGCTCGGGACTAGCGGGGGGAGCGGATGAGCAGTTCTTC; cdr3_aa: CASSGLAGGADEQFF
d_call: TRBD1; v_call: TRBV4-1; j_call: TRBJ2-3; clone_size: -; cdr3_nt: TGCGCCAGCAGCCAACCGGGACAGGGGGAAGATACGCAGTATTTT; cdr3_aa: CASSQPGQGEDTQYF